What follows are 23 T cell receptor beta chains derived from one specimen sequenced in a study of identical twins. One entry per CDR3 protein, called by TCRdb with MiXCR from the 5' RACE reads. The repertoire consists of 200,000 to 250,000 distinct CDR3 sequences, with about 7.5% occurring once and the leading ten covering less than 6.5%. These data also featured in a second study, about yellow fever vaccine responses in identical twins.

The sequencing input was CD8+ T cells sorted from blood. All receptors derive from a woman aged 18-29 years in good health.

This clonotype was counted only a few times. The chain has TRBV11-2 and TRBJ1-5; D not certain. CDR3 length: 12 residues. CDR1 SGHAT and CDR2 FQNNGV come from the germline V gene. V shed 4 bases and J shed 4 bases, with 5 bases lying between them. In DNA, the CDR3 is TGTGCCAGCAGCTCCGAAAATCAGCCCCAGCATTTT. This encodes CASSSENQPQHF.

Ten or more counts support this clonotype. The chain recombines TRBV4-1 with TRBJ2-3, with 7 nucleotides matching TRBD1. The CDR3 has 15 amino acids. Germline V gene sequence: CDR1 MGHRA, CDR2 YSYEKL. The ends lost 4 bases at V and 2 bases at J; junction bases unmatched: 6. The CDR3 bases are TGCGCCAGCAGCCTCCGGGACAGAAACACAGATACGCAGTATTTT. Amino acids: CASSLRDRNTDTQYF.

The V and J genes are TRBV12-3 or TRBV12-4 and TRBJ2-2; D may be TRBD1 (5 bases). The CDR3 length is 15 residues. Trimming left V 6 bases short and J 4 bases short, with 15 bases between. CDR3: CASSWTRSSTGELFF. DNA of the CDR3: TGTGCCAGCAGCTGGACACGGTCGAGCACCGGGGAGCTGTTTTTT.

This clonotype has a handful of counts. The V gene is TRBV25-1, the J gene TRBJ2-5; 10 bases agree with TRBD2. This CDR3 is built from 20 residues. From germline, CDR1 is MGHDK and CDR2 SYGVNS. V dropped 6 bases and J dropped 4; count of bases not matched to a gene: 23. DNA for the CDR3: TGTGCCAGCAGGGCTCCAGGGAGTATCCGAGCGGGAGGGCCGGGAGAGACCCAGTACTTC. Translating gives CASRAPGSIRAGGPGETQYF.

This clonotype was picked up a small number of times. This chain uses TRBV6-1 with TRBJ2-2; 9 nucleotides align to TRBD2. V shed 7 bases and J 7 bases; nucleotides not matched to a gene: 13. CDR3 length equals 16 residues. Germline assignment: CDR1 MNHNS and CDR2 SASEGT. CDR3 sequence: CASTYGAGGLHGELFF. The CDR3 coding sequence is TGTGCCAGCACCTACGGAGCGGGGGGACTACACGGGGAGCTGTTTTTT.

This clonotype was detected ten times or more. The V gene is TRBV4-1, the J gene TRBJ2-1; 8 nucleotides agree with TRBD2. CDR1 and CDR2 (germline): MGHRA, YSYEKL. CDR3 size: 15 residues. The V and J ends lost 0 bases and 8 bases, in that order; junction bases with no gene match: 6. The CDR3 reads CASSQERSGSDEQFF. The CDR3 region has the DNA TGCGCCAGCAGCCAAGAACGAAGCGGGAGTGATGAGCAGTTCTTC.

The chain has TRBV20-1 and TRBJ2-1, with TRBD2 matching 10 bases. With V trimmed by 6 bases and J by 8 bases, 13 bases remained unmatched. This CDR3 has 15 amino acids. The germline CDR1 and CDR2 sequences are DFQATT and SNEGSKA (reference sequence). This CDR3 is CSARISGRNTYEQFF. The DNA of the CDR3 is TGCAGTGCAAGAATTAGCGGGAGGAATACTTATGAGCAGTTCTTC.

This clonotype was counted between two and nine times. This chain links TRBV3-1 with TRBJ2-1; TRBD1 matches 9 bases. This CDR3 spans 18 amino acids. V shed 5 bases, J shed 6 bases, and the junction held 17 bases outside the gene matches. The V gene's germline CDR1 is LGHDT and CDR2 YNNKEL (reference sequence). The CDR3, as DNA: TGTGCCAGCAGCGTCGGACAGGGGTATCTATTAAGCGTCAATGAGCAGTTCTTC. It specifies CASSVGQGYLLSVNEQFF.

This chain joins TRBV28 and TRBJ2-7; 11 bases align to TRBD2. Germline trimming cut 2 bases from V and 5 bases from J; bases unmatched to any gene: 8. From germline, CDR1 is MDHEN and CDR2 SYDVKM. The CDR3 is 16 residues long. The CDR3 region is CASSLTVGLAENEQYF. The CDR3 DNA sequence: TGTGCCAGCAGTTTAACCGTGGGACTAGCGGAGAACGAGCAGTACTTC.

V usage is TRBV28 and J usage is TRBJ1-5, with D unclear. The germline V gene has CDR1 MDHEN and CDR2 SYDVKM. This CDR3 is 14 amino acids long. V lost 10 bases and J 6 bases, leaving 19 bases between the germline ends. The CDR3 bases are TGTGCCACAAAAACACCCCCCGAGGGTCAGCCCCAGCATTTT. Protein product: CATKTPPEGQPQHF.

This clonotype showed up just a few times. The rearrangement links TRBV14 to TRBJ1-1; D uncertain. V dropped 0 bases and J dropped 0 bases, with 11 bases sitting between them. CDR1 SGHDN and CDR2 FVKESK come from the germline V gene. The CDR3 loop spans 16 amino acids. CDR3 nucleotides: TGTGCCAGCAGCCAAGACACCCCGATACTGAACACTGAAGCTTTCTTT. This translates into CASSQDTPILNTEAFF.

This clonotype came up many times. The V and J genes are TRBV3-1 and TRBJ2-1, with D possibly called TRBD1 or TRBD2 (5 bases each). This CDR3 spans 15 amino acids. V gave up 0 bases and J gave up 4 bases, with 10 bases separating them. Germline V gene data show CDR1 as LGHDT and CDR2 as YNNKEL (reference sequence). CDR3 sequence (DNA): TGTGCCAGCAGCCAAGATCCGGGACCATACAATGAGCAGTTCTTC. Its protein product is CASSQDPGPYNEQFF.

This clonotype came up a few times. The CDR3 sequence: CASSEGPGVYGYTF. The DNA for the CDR3 is TGTGCCAGCAGTGAAGGACCAGGCGTCTATGGCTACACCTTC. This chain links TRBV2 with TRBJ1-2, with unresolved D. The V end lost 1 base, the J end lost 4 bases, and 10 bases lay between the germline ends. Germline-derived CDR1 and CDR2 are SNHLY and FYNNEI. CDR3 size: 14 residues.

This clonotype has just a few counts. This sequence joins TRBV12-3 or TRBV12-4 and TRBJ1-4; D possibly corresponds to TRBD1 (6 bases). Trimming removed 6 bases at V and 7 bases at J, with 15 bases between. This CDR3 is built from 14 residues. The CDR3 protein is CASSEQGGSEKLFF. CDR3 DNA sequence: TGTGCCAGCAGCGAACAGGGCGGGAGTGAAAAACTGTTTTTT.

This chain connects TRBV25-1 to TRBJ2-3; TRBD2 matches 11 bases. This CDR3 comprises 15 residues. V was pared by 6 bases and J by 5 bases, with 7 bases of the junction left unmatched. In germline, CDR1 is MGHDK, CDR2 SYGVNS. CDR3 sequence reads: CASRASGGSVDTQYF. DNA for the CDR3: TGTGCCAGCAGGGCTAGCGGGGGGTCGGTAGATACGCAGTATTTT.

This clonotype showed up just a few times. V usage is TRBV10-3 and J usage is TRBJ2-3; D is uncertain. Trimming left V 0 bases short and J 4 bases short, with 8 bases between. CDR3 length: 14 residues. Germline V lookup: CDR1 ENHRY, CDR2 SYGVKD. CDR3 DNA: TGTGCCATCAGTGAGTCAATCTCGGCAGATACGCAGTATTTT. It is translated as CAISESISADTQYF.

This clonotype was detected only a few times. The V and J genes are TRBV5-1 and TRBJ2-2; possible D gene TRBD2, 6 bases. This CDR3 comprises 14 residues. V dropped 0 bases and J dropped 6 bases, with 9 bases sitting between them. Germline lookup yields CDR1 SGHRS and CDR2 YFSETQ. This CDR3 reads CASSLAAGPGELFF. CDR3 in DNA: TGCGCCAGCAGCTTGGCGGCGGGGCCCGGGGAGCTGTTTTTT.

This chain joins TRBV7-8 and TRBJ1-4; TRBD1 might be the D (6 bases). The CDR3 totals 14 residues. Trimming shortened V by 4 bases and J by 6 bases, and 12 bases separated the two germline ends. Germline CDR1 SGHVS, CDR2 FQNEAQ. This CDR3 reads CASSYEYRDEKLFF. CDR3 coding DNA: TGTGCCAGCAGCTATGAATACAGGGATGAAAAACTGTTTTTT. Variable domain in full (rest from reference TRBV7-8 and TRBJ1-4): GAGVSQSPRYKVAKRGQDVALRCDPISGHVSLFWYQQALGQGPEFLTYFQNEAQLDKSGLPSDRFFAERPEGSVSTLKIQRTQQEDSAVYLCASSYEYRDEKLFFGSGTQLSVL.

This clonotype was seen many times. The DNA for the CDR3 is TGTGCCAGCATGGGCGGAGTGGGGTACGAGCAGTACTTC. Protein: CASMGGVGYEQYF. The chain employs TRBV2 and TRBJ2-7, with D hard to call. The CDR3 contains 13 residues. V lost 7 bases, J lost 4 bases, and 14 bases lay in between. Germline loops: CDR1 SNHLY, CDR2 FYNNEI.

V and J are TRBV20-1 and TRBJ2-2; no clear D gene. The germline gives CDR1 DFQATT, CDR2 SNEGSKA (reference sequence). The CDR3 is made up of 16 amino acids. Trimming removed 0 bases at V and 4 bases at J, with 15 bases between. The CDR3 coding sequence is TGCAGTGCTAGAGATTTTTCCCGTCTGGGCACCGGGGAGCTGTTTTTT. Residues: CSARDFSRLGTGELFF.

This clonotype showed up many times. The J gene is TRBJ2-4, the V gene TRBV15; weak D call: TRBD1 (5 bases). Germline CDR1 is LNHNV and CDR2 is YYDKDF (reference sequence). CDR3 length equals 17 residues. Trimming left V 1 base short and J 0 bases short, with 13 bases between. CDR3 loop: CATSRGRTGLAKNIQYF. Written as DNA, the CDR3 is TGTGCCACCAGCAGAGGTAGAACAGGTTTAGCCAAAAACATTCAGTACTTC.

This clonotype has only a few counts. This chain uses TRBV12-3 or TRBV12-4 with TRBJ1-2, with D perhaps TRBD1 (5 bases). Trimming stripped 3 bases from V and 11 bases from J, with 13 bases between. The CDR3 totals 12 residues. CDR3 coding DNA: TGTGCCAGCAGTTTTGGCCCGGGGGGGTACACCTTC. Translated: CASSFGPGGYTF.

V usage is TRBV7-9 and J usage is TRBJ2-3; D is tentatively TRBD1 or TRBD2 (6 bases each). V lost 3 bases and J lost 5, with 12 bases in between. Germline V gene sequence: CDR1 SEHNR, CDR2 FQNEAQ (reference sequence). The CDR3 is 14 residues long. The CDR3 loop reads CASSFEGGQDTQYF. CDR3 sequence (DNA): TGTGCCAGCAGCTTTGAAGGGGGGCAAGATACGCAGTATTTT.